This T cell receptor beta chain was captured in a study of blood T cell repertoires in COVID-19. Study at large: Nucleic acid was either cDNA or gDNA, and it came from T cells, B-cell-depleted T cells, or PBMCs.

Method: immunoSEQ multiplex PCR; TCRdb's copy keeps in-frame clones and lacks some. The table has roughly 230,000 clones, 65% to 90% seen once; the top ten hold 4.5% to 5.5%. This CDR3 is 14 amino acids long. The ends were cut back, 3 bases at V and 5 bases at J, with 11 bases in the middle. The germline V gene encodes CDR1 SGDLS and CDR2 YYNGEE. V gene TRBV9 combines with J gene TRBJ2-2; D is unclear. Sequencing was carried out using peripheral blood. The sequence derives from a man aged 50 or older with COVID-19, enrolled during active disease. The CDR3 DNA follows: TGTGCCAGCAGCGCCGCTCATCGGACCGGGGAGCTGTTTTTT. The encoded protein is CASSAAHRTGELFF.